This TCR beta chain was identified during a study of blood T cell repertoires in COVID-19. Study-wide background: The samples span acute and convalescent COVID-19 from the United States, Italy and Spain. PBMCs, B-cell-depleted T cells, or T cells were the source of the cDNA or gDNA that made up the material.

In the source study's methods: Cell counts per sample came from amplifying reference gene primers. The repertoire was sequenced with immunoSEQ multiplex PCR; TCRdb's copy has only in-frame clones and lacks some. V, J and clone size are those of that table, while D and trimming were read from the DNA. In the table there are about 150,000 clones, about 80% of which are singletons. Trimming removed 3 bases from V and 10 bases from J; junction bases left unmatched: 14. The V gene's germline CDR1 is SGHDT and CDR2 YYEEEE. The CDR3 contains 16 residues. The sample was peripheral blood. This clonotype was obtained from a man aged 65 to 85 with active or convalescent COVID-19. The chain links TRBV5-6 to TRBJ1-5; 9 bases are shared with TRBD1. Here the CDR3 reads CASSSMFDRGFLPQHF. Here the CDR3 DNA reads TGTGCCAGCAGCTCCATGTTTGACAGGGGGTTCTTACCCCAGCATTTT.